A single sample gave rise to the 19 T cell receptor beta chains below, sequenced in a study of regulatory T cells in long-lasting Graves disease. HTBI primers from iRepertoire and Arm-PCR of CDR3 regions yielded the TCR beta libraries. TCRdb called the multiplex PCR reads again in MiXCR, with one record for every CDR3 protein. The profile shows 350,000 to 450,000 distinct CDR3 sequences, approximately 23% of them singletons. Time point of the sample: persistent/refractory GD, antithyroid drugs over 5 years with positive TRAb. Following extraction of RNA from PBMCs, that RNA was used to make the TCR library. Sample: peripheral blood mononuclear cells (PBMCs), taken when the disease was refractory, from a patient treated with antithyroid drugs. The receptors were sampled from a woman in her 40s with Graves disease.

The chain carries TRBV3-1 and TRBJ1-2; D possibly corresponds to TRBD1 (6 bases). Trimming shortened V by 5 bases and J by 7 bases, and 23 bases separated the two germline ends. Germline V lookup: CDR1 LGHDT, CDR2 YNNKEL (reference sequence). CDR3 length: 16 residues. The CDR3 region has the DNA TGTGCCAGCAGCACCCCCTCACCGACAGGCGCGGTTGGCTACACCTTC. It specifies CASSTPSPTGAVGYTF.

This clonotype has just a few counts. The chain recombines TRBV20-1 with TRBJ2-2; 10 nucleotides align to TRBD2. The CDR3 extends over 15 amino acids. V lost 6 bases, J lost 2 bases, and 6 bases stayed unmatched. From germline, CDR1 is DFQATT and CDR2 SNEGSKA (reference sequence). CDR3 nucleotide sequence: TGCAGTGCACGCGGGACTAGCGTAAACACCGGGGAGCTGTTTTTT. It is translated as CSARGTSVNTGELFF.

This clonotype was seen only a few times. V usage is TRBV10-3 and J usage is TRBJ1-5, with TRBD1 matching over 9 bases. V lost 1 base and J lost 7; bases outside the gene matches: 5. CDR1 and CDR2 (germline): ENHRY, SYGVKD. There are 15 residues in the CDR3. CDR3 nucleotides: TGTGCCATCAGTGAGTGGGGACAGGGTGCGCAGCCCCAGCATTTT. Residues: CAISEWGQGAQPQHF.

In this sample, this clonotype turned up a few times. The V gene is TRBV5-1, the J gene TRBJ2-2; D tentatively fits TRBD1 or TRBD2 (6 bases each). Trimming removed 4 bases from V and 0 bases from J, with 25 bases in between. Germline V gives CDR1 SGHRS, CDR2 YFSETQ. The CDR3 is 20 residues long. CDR3 nucleotides: TGCGCCAGCAGCCTGAGACAGGACTACCTAGACTTCGCGAACACCGGGGAGCTGTTTTTT. This sequence encodes CASSLRQDYLDFANTGELFF. The full variable domain, in which reference TRBV5-1 and TRBJ2-2 provide the parts outside the CDR3, is KAGVTQTPRYLIKTRGQQVTLSCSPISGHRSVSWYQQTPGQGLQFLFEYFSETQRNKGNFPGRFSGRQFSNSRSEMNVSTLELGDSALYLCASSLRQDYLDFANTGELFFGEGSRLTVL.

This clonotype was counted many times. The J gene is TRBJ2-7, the V gene TRBV28; D may be TRBD1 or TRBD2 (5 bases each). Trimming left V 5 bases short and J 7 bases short, with 18 bases between. CDR1 and CDR2 from the germline V gene are MDHEN and SYDVKM. This CDR3 contains 14 residues. The CDR3 nucleotides are TGTGCCAGCAGTCTCGGGACCGTCGTACGGGAGCAGTACTTC. Translated, it gives CASSLGTVVREQYF.

This clonotype occurred a few times. This chain joins TRBV20-1 and TRBJ2-4; 11 bases align to TRBD2. Germline V gene data show CDR1 as DFQATT and CDR2 as SNEGSKA (reference sequence). This CDR3 is 17 amino acids long. Trimming took 6 bases from V and 0 from J; bases not matched to a gene: 10. As DNA, the CDR3 is TGCAGTGCGTCCGCGCTAGCGGGGGGTAAAGCCAAAAACATTCAGTACTTC. This codes for CSASALAGGKAKNIQYF.

This clonotype was counted between two and nine times. The chain uses TRBV11-2 and TRBJ2-7, with D perhaps TRBD2 (5 bases). V gave up 3 bases and J gave up 3 bases, with 9 bases separating them. CDR3 length: 13 residues. The germline V gene has CDR1 SGHAT and CDR2 FQNNGV. The CDR3 DNA reads TGTGCCAGCAGCTTGGACTCCTTCTACGAGCAGTACTTC. This sequence encodes CASSLDSFYEQYF. Looking up the rest from reference TRBV11-2 and TRBJ2-7 gives the full variable domain: EAGVAQSPRYKIIEKRQSVAFWCNPISGHATLYWYQQILGQGPKLLIQFQNNGVVDDSQLPKDRFSAERLKGVDSTLKIQPAKLEDSAVYLCASSLDSFYEQYFGPGTRLTVT.

This clonotype was counted many times. This chain joins TRBV2 and TRBJ2-1; 10 bases map to TRBD2. The J segment lost 9 bases and the V segment lost 7 bases, leaving 12 bases of the junction unmatched. Germline CDR1 reads SNHLY; CDR2 reads FYNNEI. The CDR3 is 15 residues long. Here the CDR3 DNA reads TGTGCCAGCAATATCCTAGCGGGAGTATTGACTGAGCAGTTCTTC. This gives the protein CASNILAGVLTEQFF. Variable domain in full (rest from reference TRBV2 and TRBJ2-1): EPEVTQTPSHQVTQMGQEVILRCVPISNHLYFYWYRQILGQKVEFLVSFYNNEISEKSEIFDDQFSVERPDGSNFTLKIRSTKLEDSAMYFCASNILAGVLTEQFFGPGTRLTVL.

Only a few counts were recorded for this clonotype. This chain connects TRBV19 to TRBJ2-1; 12 nucleotides match TRBD2. Germline CDR1 reads LNHDA; CDR2 reads SQIVND (reference sequence). V shed 3 bases and J 9 bases; nucleotides not matched to a gene: 6. This CDR3 is 15 amino acids long. CDR3 region: CASSMRLAGAGEQFF. The CDR3 nucleotides read TGTGCCAGTAGTATGAGACTAGCGGGAGCCGGTGAGCAGTTCTTC. Looking up the rest from reference TRBV19 and TRBJ2-1 gives the full variable domain: DGGITQSPKYLFRKEGQNVTLSCEQNLNHDAMYWYRQDPGQGLRLIYYSQIVNDFQKGDIAEGYSVSREKKESFPLTVTSAQKNPTAFYLCASSMRLAGAGEQFFGPGTRLTVL.

The chain carries TRBV12-3 or TRBV12-4 and TRBJ1-1, with D tentatively TRBD1 (6 bases). Trimming removed 9 bases at V and 0 bases at J, with 14 bases between. The CDR3 has 14 residues. CDR3 nucleotide sequence: TGTGCCAGTAGAATGGGGGGCATGAACACTGAAGCTTTCTTT. Its protein product is CASRMGGMNTEAFF.

This clonotype was counted at least ten times. This chain joins TRBV27 and TRBJ2-5, with a weak D call TRBD1 (6 bases). CDR1 is MNHEY, CDR2 SMNVEV, per germline (reference sequence). The CDR3 has 15 residues. The V end lost 5 bases, the J end lost 4 bases, and 17 bases lay between the germline ends. The CDR3 loop reads CASSPLRQARETQYF. The CDR3 DNA follows: TGTGCCAGCAGTCCACTAAGACAGGCTCGAGAGACCCAGTACTTC.

The gene calls are TRBV12-3 or TRBV12-4 and TRBJ2-5, with 14 bases matching TRBD2. CDR3 size: 19 residues. V lost 4 bases, J lost 2 bases, and 12 bases stayed unmatched. The chain's CDR3 is CASSSGTSGSLGSQETQYF. CDR3 nucleotide sequence: TGTGCCAGCAGTTCCGGGACTAGCGGGAGTTTGGGGTCTCAAGAGACCCAGTACTTC.

This clonotype was found many times. V is TRBV20-1 and J is TRBJ2-7; no clear D. The CDR3 loop spans 13 amino acids. Trimming left V 0 bases short and J 4 bases short, with 10 bases between. From germline, CDR1 is DFQATT and CDR2 SNEGSKA (reference sequence). CDR3 sequence reads: CSARDVASYEQYF. CDR3 nucleotides: TGCAGTGCTAGAGATGTGGCCAGTTACGAGCAGTACTTC.

The genes are TRBV6-8 and TRBJ1-1, with D unresolved. Germline CDR1 MNHGY, CDR2 SAAAGT. The V end was cut by 0 bases, the J end by 1 base, with 9 bases between. The CDR3 spans 15 residues. The CDR3 DNA sequence: TGTGCCAGCAGTTACTCGATCTACCAGAACACTGAAGCTTTCTTT. It encodes CASSYSIYQNTEAFF.

The chain employs TRBV6-2 or TRBV6-3 and TRBJ2-1; D not resolved. Germline values: CDR1 MNHEY, CDR2 SVGEGT. The CDR3 is 13 residues long. Trimming stripped 0 bases from V and 10 bases from J, with 10 bases between. CDR3 residues: CASSYSVAGEQFF. The DNA for the CDR3 is TGTGCCAGCAGTTACTCGGTGGCTGGAGAGCAGTTCTTC.

As regards this clonotype: One end of the junction fails to match germline, which may point to a read error. The chain has TRBV4-1 and TRBJ2-7, with 8 bases identical to TRBD2. This CDR3 contains 18 residues. Per the germline V gene, CDR1 is MGHRA and CDR2 is YSYEKL. CDR3: CASSLSLGTSTSSCEQYF. The CDR3 DNA reads TGCGCCAGCAGCCTAAGCCTGGGGACTAGTACAAGCTCCTGCGAGCAGTACTTC.

This clonotype was found many times. CDR3 region: CASSWSRGADQPQHF. CDR3 coding DNA: TGTGCCAGCAGTTGGAGTAGAGGGGCAGATCAGCCCCAGCATTTT. The chain joins TRBV28 to TRBJ1-5; TRBD1 might be the D (5 bases). Germline V gives CDR1 MDHEN, CDR2 SYDVKM. The CDR3 has 15 residues. Trimming removed 4 bases at V and 5 bases at J, with 15 bases between.

This clonotype was found a few times. The gene calls are TRBV5-1 and TRBJ2-5; TRBD1 aligns across 8 bases. V shed 4 bases, J shed 5 bases, and the junction held 7 bases outside the gene matches. CDR3 length: 14 residues. Germline V gives CDR1 SGHRS, CDR2 YFSETQ. This CDR3 is CASSPGQGWETQYF. The CDR3 DNA reads as TGCGCCAGCAGCCCCGGACAGGGTTGGGAGACCCAGTACTTC. Together with reference TRBV5-1 and TRBJ2-5, the CDR3 gives the full variable domain: KAGVTQTPRYLIKTRGQQVTLSCSPISGHRSVSWYQQTPGQGLQFLFEYFSETQRNKGNFPGRFSGRQFSNSRSEMNVSTLELGDSALYLCASSPGQGWETQYFGPGTRLLVL.

This clonotype was detected a few times. Mismatch with germline at one junction end may stem from a read error. The J gene is TRBJ2-7, the V gene TRBV20-1; perhaps TRBD2 as D (5 bases). CDR1 is DFQATT, CDR2 SNEGSKA, per germline (reference sequence). The CDR3 covers 15 residues. The CDR3 is CSAEGLLQNSYEQCF. CDR3 DNA: TGCAGTGCTGAGGGCTTACTGCAAAATTCCTACGAGCAGTGCTTC.